This record looks at one TCR beta chain sequence and its context. Looked up from germline, CDR1 is SNHLY and CDR2 is FYNNEI. The CDR3 totals 12 residues. Trimming shortened V by 10 bases and J by 7 bases, and 13 bases separated the two germline ends. This record comes from a study of blood T cell repertoires in COVID-19. Measured with immunoSEQ multiplex PCR; TCRdb has only the in-frame clones, and not every one. The sample records about 98,000 clones, 87% being singletons. The chain uses TRBV2 and TRBJ1-4; a possible D gene is TRBD1 (5 bases). The sequenced sample was peripheral blood. This clonotype was sampled from a woman between 45 and 60 years old with COVID-19, enrolled during active disease. CDR3 DNA: TGTGCCACCCAGACAGACGGTGAAAAACTGTTTTTT. Translated: CATQTDGEKLFF.